These 11 T cell receptor beta chains share one sample of origin, sequenced in a study of OX40 agonist ivuxolimab in advanced cancers. TCRdb keeps only in-frame clones here, not all; method: immunoSEQ multiplex PCR. The sample holds 35,000 to 40,000 clones, nearly 85% seen once. The sample here was CD4+ or CD8+ T cells sorted from blood, taken in a trial of the OX40 agonist ivuxolimab. Every receptor here comes from an adult with an advanced solid tumor such as melanoma, head and neck, liver or kidney cancer.

As DNA, the CDR3 is TGTGCCAGCAGCGCCTCGGTTCGGACTAACAAAGAGACCCAGTACTTC. Its translation: CASSASVRTNKETQYF. The V call is TRBV9, the J call TRBJ2-5; TRBD2 might be the D (6 bases). The CDR3 consists of 16 residues. The germline V and J ends were trimmed by 3 bases and 3 bases, with 18 bases remaining between them. Germline V CDR1 and CDR2: SGDLS, YYNGEE.

V usage is TRBV7-9 and J usage is TRBJ2-7; D gene ambiguous. This CDR3 has 11 residues. The germline V and J ends were trimmed by 6 bases and 0 bases, with 3 bases remaining between them. CDR1 is SEHNR and CDR2 is FQNEAQ in the germline V gene (reference sequence). CDR3 nucleotides: TGTGCCAGCAGTATCTCCTACGAGCAGTACTTC. As protein: CASSISYEQYF.

The table lists this clone with many counts. This specimen includes other DNA sequences encoding the same CDR3. This chain connects TRBV2 to TRBJ1-2, with D maybe TRBD1 (5 bases). This CDR3 spans 14 amino acids. Germline CDR1 and CDR2: SNHLY and FYNNEI. The V gene lost 0 bases and the J gene lost 8 bases, with 13 bases spanning the gap. DNA for the CDR3: TGTGCCAGCAGTGAAGCGCGTAATAGGGACGGCTACACCTTC. This gives the protein CASSEARNRDGYTF.

V usage is TRBV7-2 and J usage is TRBJ2-1, with a tentative D call TRBD2 (6 bases). The CDR3 covers 15 residues. The V end lost 0 bases, the J end lost 8 bases, and 14 bases lay between the germline ends. Per the germline V gene, CDR1 is SGHTA and CDR2 is FQGNSA. This chain's CDR3 is CASSLAFRLDDEQFF. In DNA, the CDR3 is TGTGCCAGCAGCTTAGCGTTTAGACTAGACGATGAGCAGTTCTTC.

The chain has TRBV7-6 and TRBJ1-3; no definite D call. Between the trimmed V and J ends, which lost 2 bases and 4 bases, there was a span of 9 bases. Germline values: CDR1 SGHVS, CDR2 FNYEAQ. This CDR3 is 14 amino acids long. The CDR3 nucleotides are TGTGCCAGCAGCTTATCATTCGGCGGAAACACCATATATTTT. Translating it yields CASSLSFGGNTIYF.

CDR3: CASREGELGGYTF. The CDR3 nucleotides are TGTGCCAGCAGGGAGGGGGAACTGGGGGGCTACACCTTC. The V call is TRBV6-1, the J call TRBJ1-2; D is perhaps TRBD1 (6 bases). The CDR3 consists of 13 residues. V shed 6 bases and J shed 8 bases, with 16 bases lying between them. In germline, CDR1 is MNHNS, CDR2 SASEGT.

The CDR3 DNA reads TGTGCCAGCAGCTCAGGACACCTTGGAAACACCATATATTTT. This encodes CASSSGHLGNTIYF. The chain employs TRBV5-8 and TRBJ1-3; D might be TRBD1 (5 bases). Germline loops: CDR1 SGHTS, CDR2 YDEGEE. Trimming shortened V by 3 bases and J by 3 bases, and 10 bases separated the two germline ends. This CDR3 comprises 14 residues.

This chain connects TRBV2 to TRBJ1-2, with D unresolved. V was pared by 4 bases and J by 6 bases, with 15 bases between. Germline V lookup: CDR1 SNHLY, CDR2 FYNNEI. The CDR3 is made up of 14 amino acids. The CDR3 loop reads CASSVRGRADGYTF. The CDR3 DNA sequence: TGTGCCAGCAGTGTCAGAGGGCGCGCGGATGGCTACACCTTC. The whole variable domain, remainder taken from reference TRBV2 and TRBJ1-2, is EPEVTQTPSHQVTQMGQEVILRCVPISNHLYFYWYRQILGQKVEFLVSFYNNEISEKSEIFDDQFSVERPDGSNFTLKIRSTKLEDSAMYFCASSVRGRADGYTFGSGTRLTVV.

Note on this clone: A read error may produce the germline difference seen at one junction end. The chain has TRBV28 and TRBJ2-4; the match to TRBD1 covers 10 bases. The CDR3 consists of 13 residues. Per the germline V gene, CDR1 is MDHEN and CDR2 is SYDVKM. The CDR3 protein is CAGSRQGANIQYF. The DNA of the CDR3 is TGTGCCGGCAGCAGACAGGGGGCTAACATTCAGTACTTC.

The CDR3 DNA reads TGTGCCATCGGGGGGCCGGGGTTAGGGTTCAATGAGCAGTTCTTC. Translated, it gives CAIGGPGLGFNEQFF. V usage is TRBV6-5 and J usage is TRBJ2-1, with a tentative D call TRBD2 (7 bases). The CDR3 has 15 residues. Trimming shortened V by 10 bases and J by 6 bases, and 22 bases separated the two germline ends. Germline loops: CDR1 MNHEY, CDR2 SVGAGI.

The chain recombines TRBV27 with TRBJ1-4; D unclear. This CDR3 contains 15 residues. The V end lost 2 bases, the J end lost 7 bases, and 14 bases lay between the germline ends. Germline assignment: CDR1 MNHEY and CDR2 SMNVEV (reference sequence). CDR3 DNA sequence: TGTGCCAGCAGTTTAGGTTGGGGTATTCGTGAAAAACTGTTTTTT. This codes for CASSLGWGIREKLFF.